This T cell receptor beta chain derives from a study of monozygotic twins with inflammatory bowel disease. Every single donor had a roughly 2.5 ml blood sample drawn. For every TCR library, about 4,000 ng of total RNA was used. One entry per CDR3 protein, without DNA, is what TCRdb gives after re-calling the 5' RACE reads. The ten top clones account for 2% to 2.5%, within a sample of approximately 330,000 distinct CDR3 sequences. This receptor was identified in a human donor with ulcerative colitis or Crohn's disease, or a healthy co-twin of an affected twin (not recorded which). The sequencing sample was made of blood.

Here the CDR3 reads CASSFSRSTTNEQYF. V is TRBV5-6 and J is TRBJ2-7. Germline CDR1 and CDR2: SGHDT and YYEEEE. The CDR3 consists of 15 residues.